This paragraph reports one T cell receptor beta chain. The authors' processing: Reference gene primer amplification gave estimated nucleated cell counts. Repertoires were generated with immunoSEQ multiplex PCR, while TCRdb's copy carries only in-frame clones and drops some. V, J and clone size are those of that table, while D and trimming were read from the DNA. The sample consists of 500,000 or so clones, 87% of them appearing once. The data stem from a study of blood T cell repertoires in COVID-19. The V end lost 2 bases, the J end lost 9 bases, and 13 bases lay between the germline ends. The CDR3 length is 13 residues. CDR1 is ENHRY and CDR2 is SYGVKD in the germline V gene.

The V gene is TRBV10-3, the J gene TRBJ2-5; D is perhaps TRBD1 (5 bases). Specimen: PBMCs or T cells enriched from blood (not recorded which). The origin of this receptor is a woman younger than 30 who had recovered from COVID-19. The CDR3 sequence is CAISEGVVGAQYF. The DNA of the CDR3 is TGTGCCATCAGTGAGGGGGTTGTAGGGGCCCAGTACTTC.